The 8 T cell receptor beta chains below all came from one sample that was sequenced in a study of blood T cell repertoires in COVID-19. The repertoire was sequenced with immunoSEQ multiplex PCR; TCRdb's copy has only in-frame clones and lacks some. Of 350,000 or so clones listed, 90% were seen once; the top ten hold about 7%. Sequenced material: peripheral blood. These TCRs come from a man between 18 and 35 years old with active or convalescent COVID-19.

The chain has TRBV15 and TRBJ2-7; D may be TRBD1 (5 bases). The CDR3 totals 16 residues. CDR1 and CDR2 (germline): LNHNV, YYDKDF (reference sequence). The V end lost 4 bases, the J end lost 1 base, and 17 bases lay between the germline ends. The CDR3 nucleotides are TGTGCCACCAGCACACCTTCTTTCGACAGATCCTACGAGCAGTACTTC. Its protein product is CATSTPSFDRSYEQYF.

The CDR3 sequence: CASSNGQQETQYF. CDR3 sequence (DNA): TGTGCCAGCAGCAACGGTCAACAAGAGACCCAGTACTTC. This chain uses TRBV9 with TRBJ2-5, with D hard to call. The CDR3 covers 13 residues. V was shortened by 4 bases and J by 2 bases, with 9 bases between the two germline ends. The germline CDR1 and CDR2 sequences are SGDLS and YYNGEE.

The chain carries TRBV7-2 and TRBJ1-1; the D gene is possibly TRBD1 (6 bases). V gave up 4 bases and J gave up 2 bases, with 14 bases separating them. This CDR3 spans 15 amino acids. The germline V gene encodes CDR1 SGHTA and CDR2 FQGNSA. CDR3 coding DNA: TGTGCCAGCAGCTATATTATGACAGGAAACACTGAAGCTTTCTTT. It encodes CASSYIMTGNTEAFF.

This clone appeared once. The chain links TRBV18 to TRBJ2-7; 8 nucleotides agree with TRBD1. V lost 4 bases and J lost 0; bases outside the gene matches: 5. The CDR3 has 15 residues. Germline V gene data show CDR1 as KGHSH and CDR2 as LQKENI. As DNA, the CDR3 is TGTGCCAGCTCACGACCTGACAGGGGCTCCTACGAGCAGTACTTC. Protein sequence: CASSRPDRGSYEQYF.

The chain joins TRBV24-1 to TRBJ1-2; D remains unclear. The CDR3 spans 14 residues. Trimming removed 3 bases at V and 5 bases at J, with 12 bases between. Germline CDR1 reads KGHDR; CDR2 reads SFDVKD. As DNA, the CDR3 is TGTGCCACCAGTGATCCCGGGGAGTCGTATGGCTACACCTTC. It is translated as CATSDPGESYGYTF.

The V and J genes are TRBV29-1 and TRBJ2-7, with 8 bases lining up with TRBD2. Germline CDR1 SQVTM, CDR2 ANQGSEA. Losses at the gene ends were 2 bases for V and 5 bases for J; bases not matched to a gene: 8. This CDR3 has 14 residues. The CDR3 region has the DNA TGCAGCGTTGAAACCGGGACTAGAGGAAACGAGCAGTACTTC. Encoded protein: CSVETGTRGNEQYF.

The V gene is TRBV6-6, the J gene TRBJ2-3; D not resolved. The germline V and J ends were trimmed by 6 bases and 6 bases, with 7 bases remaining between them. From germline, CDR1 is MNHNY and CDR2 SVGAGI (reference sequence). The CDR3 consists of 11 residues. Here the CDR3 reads CASRSGDTQYF. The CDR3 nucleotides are TGTGCCAGCAGGTCCGGGGATACGCAGTATTTT.

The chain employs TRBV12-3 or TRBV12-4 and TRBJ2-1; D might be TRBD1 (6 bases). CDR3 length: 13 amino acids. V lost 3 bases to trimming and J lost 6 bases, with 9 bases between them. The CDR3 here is CASSFQGPNEQFF. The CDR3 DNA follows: TGTGCCAGCAGTTTTCAGGGGCCCAATGAGCAGTTCTTC.